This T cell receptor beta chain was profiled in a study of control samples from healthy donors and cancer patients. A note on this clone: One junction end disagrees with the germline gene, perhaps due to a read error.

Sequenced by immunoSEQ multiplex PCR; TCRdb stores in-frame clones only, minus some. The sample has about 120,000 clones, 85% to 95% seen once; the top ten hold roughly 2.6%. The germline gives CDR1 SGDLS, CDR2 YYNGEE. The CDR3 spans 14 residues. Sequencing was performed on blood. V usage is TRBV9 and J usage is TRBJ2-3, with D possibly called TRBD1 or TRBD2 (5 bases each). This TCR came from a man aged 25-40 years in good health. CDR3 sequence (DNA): TGTGCCAGCAGCGTAGGGGGACCCACAAATACGCAGTATTTT. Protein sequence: CASSVGGPTNTQYF.